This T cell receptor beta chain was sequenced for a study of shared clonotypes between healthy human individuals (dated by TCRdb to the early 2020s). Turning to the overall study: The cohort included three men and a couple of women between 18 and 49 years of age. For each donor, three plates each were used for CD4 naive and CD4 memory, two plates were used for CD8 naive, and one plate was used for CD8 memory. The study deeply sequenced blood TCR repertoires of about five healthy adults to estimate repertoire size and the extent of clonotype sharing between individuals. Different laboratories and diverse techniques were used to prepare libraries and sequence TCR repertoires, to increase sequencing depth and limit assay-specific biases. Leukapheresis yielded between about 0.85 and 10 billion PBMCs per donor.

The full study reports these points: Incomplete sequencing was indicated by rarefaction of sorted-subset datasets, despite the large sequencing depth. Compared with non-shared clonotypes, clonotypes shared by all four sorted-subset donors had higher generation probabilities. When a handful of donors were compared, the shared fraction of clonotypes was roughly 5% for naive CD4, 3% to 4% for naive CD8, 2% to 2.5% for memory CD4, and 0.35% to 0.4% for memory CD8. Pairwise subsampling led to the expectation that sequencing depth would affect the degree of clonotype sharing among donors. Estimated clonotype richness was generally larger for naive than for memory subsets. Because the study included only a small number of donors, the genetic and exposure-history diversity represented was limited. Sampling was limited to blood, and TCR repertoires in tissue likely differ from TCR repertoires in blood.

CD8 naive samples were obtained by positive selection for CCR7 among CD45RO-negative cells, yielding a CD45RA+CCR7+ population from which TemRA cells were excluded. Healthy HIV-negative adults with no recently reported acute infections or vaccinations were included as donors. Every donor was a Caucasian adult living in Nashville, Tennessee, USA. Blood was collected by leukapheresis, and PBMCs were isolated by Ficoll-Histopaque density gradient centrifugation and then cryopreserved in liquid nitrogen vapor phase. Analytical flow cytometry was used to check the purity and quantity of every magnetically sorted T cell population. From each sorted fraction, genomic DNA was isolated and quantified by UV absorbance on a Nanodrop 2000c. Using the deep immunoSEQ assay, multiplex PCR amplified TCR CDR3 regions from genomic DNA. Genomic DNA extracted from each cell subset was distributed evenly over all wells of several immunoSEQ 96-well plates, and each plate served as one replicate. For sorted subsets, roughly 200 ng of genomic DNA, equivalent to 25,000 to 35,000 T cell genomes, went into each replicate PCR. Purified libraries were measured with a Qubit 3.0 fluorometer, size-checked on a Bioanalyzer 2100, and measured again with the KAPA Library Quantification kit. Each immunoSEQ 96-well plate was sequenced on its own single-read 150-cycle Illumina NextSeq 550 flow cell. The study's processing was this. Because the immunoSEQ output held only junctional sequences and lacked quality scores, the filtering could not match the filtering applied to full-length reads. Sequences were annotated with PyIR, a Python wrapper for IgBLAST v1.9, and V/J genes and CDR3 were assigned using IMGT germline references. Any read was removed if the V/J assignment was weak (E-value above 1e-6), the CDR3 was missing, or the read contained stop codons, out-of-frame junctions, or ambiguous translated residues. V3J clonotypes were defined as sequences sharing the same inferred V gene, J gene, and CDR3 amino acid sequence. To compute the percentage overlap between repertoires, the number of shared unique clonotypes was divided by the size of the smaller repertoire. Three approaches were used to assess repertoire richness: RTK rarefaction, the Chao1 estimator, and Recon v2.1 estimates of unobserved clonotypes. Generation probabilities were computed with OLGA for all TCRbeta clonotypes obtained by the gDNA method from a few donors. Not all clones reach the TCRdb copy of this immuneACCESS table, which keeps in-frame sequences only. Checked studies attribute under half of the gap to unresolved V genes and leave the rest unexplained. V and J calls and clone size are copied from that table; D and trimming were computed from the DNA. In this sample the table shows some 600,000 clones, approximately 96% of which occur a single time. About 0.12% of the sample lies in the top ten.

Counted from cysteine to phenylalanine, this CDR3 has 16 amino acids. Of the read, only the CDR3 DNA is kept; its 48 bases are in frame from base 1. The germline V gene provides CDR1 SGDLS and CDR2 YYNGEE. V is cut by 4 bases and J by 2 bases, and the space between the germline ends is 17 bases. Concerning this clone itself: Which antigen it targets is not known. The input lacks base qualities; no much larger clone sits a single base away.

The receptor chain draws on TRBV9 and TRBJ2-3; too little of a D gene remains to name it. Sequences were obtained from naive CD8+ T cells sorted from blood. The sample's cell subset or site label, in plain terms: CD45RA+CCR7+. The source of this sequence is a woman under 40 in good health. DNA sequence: TGTGCCAGCAGCTCCCCTTCTACCGCAGACACAGATACGCAGTATTTT. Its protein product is CASSSPSTADTDTQYF.